Below, one T cell receptor (beta chain) is given with its context. Its matching antigen is unknown. Assay used: immunoSEQ multiplex PCR; TCRdb lists only in-frame clones, some missing. The table shows roughly 2.4 million clones, with 90% to 97% occurring only once. This specimen comes from a study of shared clonotypes between healthy human individuals. Study-wide context: Aged between 18 and 49, the donors were a couple of women and three men.

Adult Caucasians living in Nashville, Tennessee made up all of the donors. Study conclusions and caveats: The low donor count limited represented genetic and exposure-history diversity.

With 2 bases clipped from V and 6 bases from J, the junction kept 6 bases outside the gene matches. CDR3 length equals 14 residues. Per the germline V gene, CDR1 is SGHDT and CDR2 is YYEEEE. The chain has TRBV5-6 and TRBJ2-7; 9 bases are a match to TRBD1. The specimen sequenced was naive CD4+ T cells sorted from blood. Subset meaning: CD45RA+ positively selected. The receptor's source is a man aged 18-30 years in good health. The DNA of the CDR3 is TGTGCCAGCAGCTTACCGGGACAGGGAACCGAGCAGTACTTC. Translated: CASSLPGQGTEQYF.